A single sample gave rise to the 25 T cell receptor beta chains below, sequenced in a study of vaccination and CD4 T cells after COVID-19. Scientists ran DNA taken from cultured CD4+ T cells through the Oncomine TCR Beta short-read assay for sequencing. Via MiXCR, TCRdb re-called the PCR reads, giving one row per CDR3 protein. Seen here are roughly 15,000 distinct CDR3 sequences, roughly 56% observed once, and the top ten hold about 16%. Treatment noted: roughly 10-day PBMC culture with coronavirus spike peptide pools or control peptides (ViraFEST assay). Which antigens these TCRs recognize remains unknown. Sequences were obtained from CD4+ T cells from blood, cultured in vitro. The receptors were sampled from a human donor who had recovered from COVID-19.

The chain couples TRBV7-2 to TRBJ2-7; D is perhaps TRBD1 (5 bases). CDR1 is SGHTA and CDR2 is FQGNSA in the germline V gene. Trimming took 5 bases from V and 5 from J, leaving 16 bases between them. CDR3 length equals 14 residues. Here the CDR3 DNA reads TGTGCCAGCAGCCTCCAGGGTGGTTTTGACGAGCAGTACTTC. Protein product: CASSLQGGFDEQYF.

The chain joins TRBV7-2 to TRBJ1-2; D remains unclear. Germline V gene sequence: CDR1 SGHTA, CDR2 FQGNSA. Between the trimmed V and J ends, which lost 1 base and 3 bases, there was a span of 6 bases. This CDR3 is 13 amino acids long. The CDR3 region is CASSLGLHYGYTF. CDR3 DNA: TGTGCCAGCAGCTTAGGATTGCACTATGGCTACACCTTC. The complete variable domain, with remaining parts taken from reference TRBV7-2 and TRBJ1-2, reads GAGVSQSPSNKVTEKGKDVELRCDPISGHTALYWYRQSLGQGLEFLIYFQGNSAPDKSGLPSDRFSAERTGGSVSTLTIQRTQQEDSAVYLCASSLGLHYGYTFGSGTRLTVV.

This clonotype was seen more than once but under ten times. This chain uses TRBV7-9 with TRBJ1-2, with 10 bases fitting TRBD1. Germline-derived CDR1 and CDR2 are SEHNR and FQNEAQ (reference sequence). Losses at the gene ends were 3 bases for V and 10 bases for J; bases not matched to a gene: 5. The CDR3 runs to 13 residues. CDR3 DNA: TGTGCCAGCAGCTTCTCGGGACAGGGGTTCTACACCTTC. It yields the protein CASSFSGQGFYTF.

This clonotype has just a few counts. The chain combines TRBV20-1 with TRBJ2-1; D gene unclear. Germline-derived CDR1 and CDR2 are DFQATT and SNEGSKA (reference sequence). Trimming removed 6 bases from V and 0 bases from J, with 9 bases in between. There are 13 residues in the CDR3. CDR3 residues: CSALPPSYNEQFF. The CDR3, as DNA: TGCAGTGCCCTACCTCCCTCCTACAATGAGCAGTTCTTC.

V usage is TRBV10-3 and J usage is TRBJ2-3; D is unclear. The CDR3 spans 14 residues. V was cut by 6 bases and J by 2 bases, with 12 bases left in between. Germline CDR1 ENHRY, CDR2 SYGVKD. The CDR3 region has the DNA TGTGCCATCAGGGACCTGAGAGACACAGATACGCAGTATTTT. It yields the protein CAIRDLRDTDTQYF.

The V and J genes are TRBV4-2 and TRBJ1-4, with D unclear. The length of the CDR3 is 16 residues. V was clipped by 4 bases and J by 5 bases, with 17 bases between them. Germline values: CDR1 LGHNA, CDR2 YNFKEQ. The DNA for the CDR3 is TGTGCCAGCAGCCCGAATGGGGTGAATTCCAATGAAAAACTGTTTTTT. Its translation: CASSPNGVNSNEKLFF.

The CDR3 here is CASSPRLAGEDTQYF. CDR3 nucleotides: TGTGCCAGCAGCCCCCGACTAGCGGGGGAAGATACGCAGTATTTT. The chain couples TRBV7-3 to TRBJ2-3, with 12 bases that match TRBD2. The CDR3 sequence is 15 residues long. Germline V gene lookup returns CDR1 SGHTA and CDR2 FQGTGA. V lost 5 bases, J lost 5 bases, and 5 bases stayed unmatched.

This clonotype occurred a few times. V gene TRBV6-1 combines with J gene TRBJ2-3; TRBD2 agrees at 11 bases. Trimming took 0 bases from V and 1 from J; bases not matched to a gene: 6. CDR1 MNHNS and CDR2 SASEGT come from the germline V gene. CDR3 size: 18 residues. The CDR3 sequence is CASSEAPPGLAGTDTQYF. CDR3 sequence (DNA): TGTGCCAGCAGTGAAGCGCCGCCGGGACTAGCGGGCACAGATACGCAGTATTTT.

V is TRBV5-1 and J is TRBJ2-3; tentative D call: TRBD2 (7 bases). V dropped 5 bases and J dropped 3 bases, with 22 bases sitting between them. Germline V gene data show CDR1 as SGHRS and CDR2 as YFSETQ. This CDR3 region has 17 residues. CDR3 loop: CASRGGLALEVTDTQYF. The CDR3 bases are TGCGCCAGCAGGGGGGGGCTAGCTCTTGAAGTTACAGATACGCAGTATTTT.

The chain joins TRBV6-1 to TRBJ2-3; 7 bases line up with TRBD1. CDR3 length: 16 amino acids. V trimming: 0 bases; J trimming: 1 base; junction bases outside the gene matches: 4. The germline gives CDR1 MNHNS, CDR2 SASEGT. CDR3 bases: TGTGCCAGCAGTGAAGCGCTGGGGACAGGCACAGATACGCAGTATTTT. It encodes CASSEALGTGTDTQYF.

This chain joins TRBV20-1 and TRBJ2-7; tentatively, D is TRBD1 or TRBD2 (5 bases each). This CDR3 has 13 amino acids. The V end lost 5 bases, the J end lost 5 bases, and 16 bases lay between the germline ends. Germline V gives CDR1 DFQATT, CDR2 SNEGSKA (reference sequence). The CDR3 DNA follows: TGCAGTGCTCTCACCGGGGCCCTCGACGAGCAGTACTTC. Protein sequence: CSALTGALDEQYF.

CDR3 in DNA: TGTGCCACCAGTGACAGAAGGAGCAATCAGCCCCAGCATTTT. This encodes CATSDRRSNQPQHF. The chain is built from TRBV15 and TRBJ1-5; a possible D gene is TRBD1 (5 bases). The CDR3 is made up of 14 amino acids. CDR1 is LNHNV, CDR2 YYDKDF, per germline (reference sequence). Trimming stripped 6 bases from V and 1 base from J, with 10 bases between.

This clonotype was seen more than once but under ten times. The chain links TRBV20-1 to TRBJ1-2, with TRBD1 matching over 9 bases. The germline V gene encodes CDR1 DFQATT and CDR2 SNEGSKA (reference sequence). The J segment lost 8 bases and the V segment lost 6 bases, leaving 4 bases of the junction unmatched. There are 11 residues in the CDR3. CDR3 bases: TGCAGTGCGTGGGACAGGGAAGGCTACACCTTC. Amino acids: CSAWDREGYTF.

In its sample, this clonotype was seen a few times. The CDR3 sequence: CASSLAQQGGLNYEQYF. The CDR3 bases are TGTGCCAGCAGCTTAGCTCAGCAGGGGGGACTAAACTACGAGCAGTACTTC. This chain links TRBV11-2 with TRBJ2-7; D tentatively reads TRBD1 or TRBD2 (7 bases each). Trimming removed 1 base at V and 3 bases at J, with 19 bases between. The germline gives CDR1 SGHAT, CDR2 FQNNGV. This CDR3 is 17 amino acids long.

CDR3 residues: CAWSVRGDQPQHF. The CDR3 region has the DNA TGTGCCTGGAGTGTACGAGGGGATCAGCCCCAGCATTTT. The rearrangement uses TRBV30 and TRBJ1-5, with a tentative D call TRBD1 (5 bases). The CDR3 extends over 13 amino acids. V lost 0 bases, J lost 5 bases, and 8 bases lay in between. CDR1 and CDR2 from the germline V gene are GTSNPN and SVGIG (reference sequence).

The chain recombines TRBV19 with TRBJ1-1; 7 nucleotides align to TRBD1. This CDR3 has 13 amino acids. Trimming removed 4 bases from V and 6 bases from J; junction bases left unmatched: 5. Germline CDR1 is LNHDA and CDR2 is SQIVND (reference sequence). This CDR3 is CASSTRDSPEAFF. The CDR3 DNA is TGTGCCAGTAGTACGCGGGACAGCCCTGAAGCTTTCTTT.

This clonotype has a single count. The chain joins TRBV23-1 to TRBJ2-7; no definite D call. TRBV23-1 is an open reading frame whose function is uncertain. The CDR3 extends over 9 amino acids. Trimming shortened V by 6 bases and J by 7 bases, and 4 bases separated the two germline ends. CDR3 amino acids: CASRGEQYF. CDR3 nucleotide sequence: TGCGCCAGCAGAGGGGAGCAGTACTTC.

This clonotype appeared a few times. The chain couples TRBV27 to TRBJ2-3, with no clear D. The CDR3 consists of 13 residues. V lost 2 bases, J lost 4 bases, and 7 bases lay in between. Germline V lookup: CDR1 MNHEY, CDR2 SMNVEV (reference sequence). The CDR3 DNA is TGTGCCAGCAGTTTAGCTTGGTCAGATACGCAGTATTTT. Encoded protein: CASSLAWSDTQYF.

The genes are TRBV20-1 and TRBJ1-2; no reliable D call. CDR3 length: 12 residues. V was pared by 5 bases and J by 4 bases, with 11 bases between. The germline V gene has CDR1 DFQATT and CDR2 SNEGSKA (reference sequence). The CDR3 region is CSAGLGFYGYTF. The CDR3 nucleotides read TGCAGTGCTGGTCTGGGGTTCTATGGCTACACCTTC.

There are a few counts of this clonotype. The chain carries TRBV6-5 and TRBJ2-7; TRBD1 is a possible D gene (5 bases). Trimming left V 2 bases short and J 6 bases short, with 14 bases between. The CDR3 length is 14 residues. Germline lookup yields CDR1 MNHEY and CDR2 SVGAGI. The CDR3 bases are TGTGCCAGCAGTTACCAGCAGGGTTATAGCGAGCAGTACTTC. This sequence encodes CASSYQQGYSEQYF.

The chain carries TRBV20-1 and TRBJ2-3; 7 nucleotides agree with TRBD2. Germline CDR1 DFQATT, CDR2 SNEGSKA (reference sequence). This CDR3 spans 12 amino acids. CDR3 nucleotides: TGCGCGGCGGGAGTGGGTACAGATACGCAGTATTTT. Its translation is CAAGVGTDTQYF.

This clonotype was observed a handful of times. The chain links TRBV19 to TRBJ2-5; D tentatively fits TRBD1 or TRBD2 (6 bases each). Per germline, CDR1 LNHDA and CDR2 SQIVND (reference sequence). V shed 6 bases and J shed 5 bases, with 22 bases lying between them. CDR3 length equals 16 residues. The CDR3 coding sequence is TGTGCCAGTAGCAACTCTAGGGGGGCATTAGAGGAGACCCAGTACTTC. This translates into CASSNSRGALEETQYF.

The gene calls are TRBV24-1 and TRBJ1-2; TRBD1 agrees at 8 bases. The CDR3 consists of 17 residues. Germline trimming cut 4 bases from V and 7 bases from J; bases unmatched to any gene: 16. Germline CDR1 KGHDR, CDR2 SFDVKD. CDR3 bases: TGTGCCACCAGTGACTCCCGGGCAGGGGGCACTGGTAGTGGCTACACCTTC. This codes for CATSDSRAGGTGSGYTF.

The chain joins TRBV28 to TRBJ2-5; TRBD2 aligns across 9 bases. CDR1 and CDR2 (germline): MDHEN, SYDVKM. The ends lost 6 bases at V and 3 bases at J; junction bases unmatched: 5. This CDR3 has 14 amino acids. CDR3 coding DNA: TGTGCCAGCAGGGCTAGCGGGACAGAAGAGACCCAGTACTTC. The encoded protein is CASRASGTEETQYF.

This rearrangement joins TRBV19 to TRBJ2-4, with 7 positions matching TRBD2. Trimming took 5 bases from V and 9 from J; bases not matched to a gene: 7. CDR3 size: 13 residues. Germline V gene sequence: CDR1 LNHDA, CDR2 SQIVND (reference sequence). The CDR3 reads CASSPRTRAIQYF. The CDR3 DNA reads as TGTGCCAGTAGTCCCAGGACTAGAGCCATTCAGTACTTC.